The rows below give T cell receptor beta chains drawn from one sample of a study of human T cells and chemical hapten exposure. A single record per CDR3 protein comes from TCRdb applying MiXCR to the RACE reads. This repertoire shows some 49,000 distinct CDR3 sequences, less than 10% found once; its top ten account for roughly 4.1%. Here the sequenced sample was whole blood, taken in connection with sensitization to the hapten diphenylcyclopropenone (DPC). Receptor source: a woman between 50 and 59 years old with alopecia areata. Some clones in this sample may be carry-over from other donors' samples. Each CDR3 is given with its conserved first and last residue. A D gene is named only where the DNA matches it firmly. Size is stated for part of the rows, as once, few or many counts, or as a class when the clone is expanded.

size	V	J	D	DNA	CDR3
-	TRBV29-1	TRBJ2-3	-	TGCAGCATTGATATTGTAGATACGCAGTATTTT	CSIDIVDTQYF
few	TRBV5-1	TRBJ2-2	TRBD1	TGCGCCAGCGCCATTGGGGCGACAGGGTCCGTCGGGGAGCTGTTTTTT	CASAIGATGSVGELFF
many	TRBV14	TRBJ2-7	TRBD1	TGTGCCAGCAGCCCCCGGACAGGGACCTACGAGCAGTACTTC	CASSPRTGTYEQYF
-	TRBV6-5	TRBJ2-1	TRBD1	TGTGCCAAAGAAAGGACAGGGGGAAGTATGACGGACAATGAGCAGTTCTTC	CAKERTGGSMTDNEQFF
-	TRBV27	TRBJ2-3	-	TGTGCCAGCAGTCGTATCCTTCCGCAGTATTTT	CASSRILPQYF
many	TRBV5-4	TRBJ2-7	TRBD2	TGTGCCAGCAGCCGGACTAGCGGGAACGAGCAGTACTTC	CASSRTSGNEQYF
many	TRBV7-2	TRBJ2-1	-	TGTGCCAGCAGCCTATACACTGAGCAGTTCTTC	CASSLYTEQFF
many	TRBV7-2	TRBJ2-3	-	TGTGCCAGCAGCTTAGATATGGGACTGAACACAGATACGCAGTATTTT	CASSLDMGLNTDTQYF
many	TRBV12-3/TRBV12-4	TRBJ2-3	TRBD2	TGTGCCAGCAGTTCGATGACTAGCGGGAGCGCAGATACGCAGTATTTT	CASSSMTSGSADTQYF
many	TRBV27	TRBJ1-3	-	TGTGCCAGCAGTTTATCGCGAGACTCTGGAAACACCATATATTTT	CASSLSRDSGNTIYF